Given below is one T cell receptor beta chain in context. Across 18 months, stable Graves' hyperthyroidism was marked by no progression to ophthalmopathy. The data derive from a study of T cells in Graves' hyperthyroidism and ophthalmopathy. TCR beta CDR3 region amplification was performed from RNA transcripts. During a first-round RT-PCR of the TCR CDR3, the HTBI primer set was used. TCRdb re-derived calls from the multiplex PCR reads in MiXCR, one entry per CDR3 protein. The sample holds 550,000 to 800,000 distinct CDR3 sequences, around 16% seen once. With V trimmed by 7 bases and J by 0 bases, 16 bases remained unmatched. The CDR3 extends over 20 amino acids. CDR1 is MNHEY, CDR2 SVGEGT, per germline.

This receptor was taken from a man aged 45 to 65 with Graves' hyperthyroidism. The rearrangement joins TRBV6-2 or TRBV6-3 to TRBJ2-1; TRBD2 matches at 12 bases. Input material: blood. For the CDR3, the DNA is TGTGCCAGCATCGCGACTAGCGGGAGATCCCCTTCCTACTCCTACAATGAGCAGTTCTTC. Protein: CASIATSGRSPSYSYNEQFF.